Listed here are 20 T cell receptor beta chains from one sample, sequenced in a study of T cell repertoires in aging, cancer and after chemotherapy. Multiplex touch-down PCR with TRB-A/B primers amplified rearranged V-D-J TRB sequences. TCRdb passed the multiplex PCR reads through MiXCR, listing each CDR3 protein once. The sample has about 140 distinct CDR3 sequences, 26% seen once. Peripheral blood genomic DNA, not sorted cells or RNA, was the template. The specimen sequenced was blood. Every receptor here comes from a human donor with a blood cancer.

The chain couples TRBV19 to TRBJ2-1, with 13 positions matching TRBD2. Trimming cost V 5 bases and J 4 bases; bases outside gene matches: 2. The CDR3 has 15 amino acids. CDR1 is LNHDA and CDR2 is SQIVND in the germline V gene (reference sequence). This chain's CDR3 is CASSGTSGTYNEQFF. CDR3 coding DNA: TGTGCCAGTAGTGGGACTAGCGGGACTTACAATGAGCAGTTCTTC. The entire variable domain, with the rest obtained from reference TRBV19 and TRBJ2-1, is as follows: DGGITQSPKYLFRKEGQNVTLSCEQNLNHDAMYWYRQDPGQGLRLIYYSQIVNDFQKGDIAEGYSVSREKKESFPLTVTSAQKNPTAFYLCASSGTSGTYNEQFFGPGTRLTVL.

By frequency in the sample, this clonotype is hyperexpanded. The rearrangement links TRBV27 to TRBJ1-6; tentatively, D is TRBD1 (5 bases). CDR3 length: 13 residues. V was clipped by 2 bases and J by 9 bases, with 8 bases between them. CDR1 is MNHEY and CDR2 is SMNVEV in the germline V gene (reference sequence). The CDR3 loop reads CASSLLQGSPLHF. The CDR3 coding sequence is TGTGCCAGCAGTTTACTCCAGGGTTCACCCCTCCACTTT.

Within the sample, this clonotype is large. This chain joins TRBV6-1 and TRBJ1-2; 8 bases line up with TRBD1. CDR3 length: 16 residues. Germline CDR1 MNHNS, CDR2 SASEGT. J was trimmed by 4 bases and V by 8 bases; bases with no gene match: 15. The CDR3 loop reads CASPADRTGNSYGYTF. In DNA, the CDR3 is TGTGCCAGCCCCGCGGACAGGACAGGGAATAGCTATGGCTACACCTTC.

This clonotype is termed hyperexpanded (1% or more). V usage is TRBV19 and J usage is TRBJ2-3; D is undetermined. Germline V gives CDR1 LNHDA, CDR2 SQIVND (reference sequence). The CDR3 spans 12 residues. V was cut by 7 bases and J by 1 base, with 6 bases left in between. CDR3 nucleotides: TGTGCCAGTAACATCGGCACAGATACGCAGTATTTT. Translated: CASNIGTDTQYF.

This clonotype is hyperexpanded within its sample. This sequence joins TRBV29-1 and TRBJ1-1, with TRBD1 as a possible D gene (6 bases). From germline, CDR1 is SQVTM and CDR2 ANQGSEA. Trimming took 1 base from V and 8 from J, leaving 8 bases between them. CDR3 length equals 11 residues. For the CDR3, the DNA is TGCAGCGTTGAAGCAGGGGCGGAAGCTTTCTTT. Encoded protein: CSVEAGAEAFF.

By share, this clonotype ranks as large. The chain links TRBV6-6 to TRBJ1-2, with TRBD1 as a possible D gene (6 bases). CDR3 length: 15 residues. Germline V lookup: CDR1 MNHNY, CDR2 SVGAGI (reference sequence). V shed 2 bases and J shed 5 bases, with 15 bases lying between them. The CDR3 sequence is CASSYTGQPHYGYTF. The CDR3 DNA follows: TGTGCCAGCAGTTACACTGGACAGCCCCATTATGGCTACACCTTC.

Judged by abundance, this clonotype is large. The chain couples TRBV28 to TRBJ2-3; the match to TRBD2 covers 11 bases. J was trimmed by 3 bases and V by 4 bases; bases with no gene match: 6. Germline loops: CDR1 MDHEN, CDR2 SYDVKM. The CDR3 is 16 amino acids. Here the CDR3 reads CASSYPLAGGTDTQYF. The CDR3 coding sequence is TGTGCCAGCAGTTACCCCCTAGCGGGAGGAACAGATACGCAGTATTTT.

The chain couples TRBV20-1 to TRBJ1-2, with D possibly matching TRBD1 (5 bases). CDR3 length equals 15 residues. Germline lookup yields CDR1 DFQATT and CDR2 SNEGSKA (reference sequence). V was trimmed by 0 bases and J by 2 bases, leaving 13 bases between them. The CDR3 DNA reads as TGCAGTGCTAGAGATCTCGGGGGGATAAACTATGGCTACACCTTC. Translated, it gives CSARDLGGINYGYTF.

The chain uses TRBV6-5 and TRBJ2-2, with 7 bases lining up with TRBD1. Looked up from germline, CDR1 is MNHEY and CDR2 is SVGAGI. CDR3 length equals 14 residues. The junction had 7 bases not matched to a gene; V was cut back by 5 bases and J by 7 bases. CDR3 protein: CASSEQGKGGELFF. The CDR3 nucleotides read TGTGCCAGCAGTGAACAGGGGAAAGGCGGGGAGCTGTTTTTT.

This clonotype was found a few times. This could be a read error, since a much larger clone is one nucleotide away. The V gene is TRBV7-9, the J gene TRBJ2-7; unclear D gene. V lost 5 bases to trimming and J lost 2 bases, with 7 bases between them. CDR3 length: 12 residues. Germline-derived CDR1 and CDR2 are SEHNR and FQNEAQ (reference sequence). CDR3 DNA sequence: TGTGCCAGCAGCGGACCAGCCTACGAGCAGTACTTC. Amino acids: CASSGPAYEQYF.

This chain joins TRBV6-2 or TRBV6-3 and TRBJ2-1, with D unclear. The CDR3 is 13 amino acids. From germline, CDR1 is MNHEY and CDR2 SVGEGT. Trimming removed 3 bases from V and 9 bases from J, with 12 bases in between. The chain's CDR3 is CASSYKESVEQFF. Here the CDR3 DNA reads TGTGCCAGCAGTTATAAGGAGTCGGTTGAGCAGTTCTTC.

By share, this clonotype ranks as large (0.1 to 1%). This chain links TRBV7-9 with TRBJ2-7; D unclear. The length of the CDR3 is 12 residues. The V end lost 7 bases, the J end lost 2 bases, and 9 bases lay between the germline ends. CDR1 and CDR2 (germline): SEHNR, FQNEAQ (reference sequence). The CDR3 DNA reads as TGTGCCAGCATCGGACCAGCCTACGAGCAGTACTTC. It is translated as CASIGPAYEQYF.

CDR3 amino acids: CSVFMTGGATQYF. The CDR3 DNA reads TGCAGCGTTTTTATGACAGGGGGCGCGACCCAGTACTTC. J is TRBJ2-5 and V is TRBV29-1, with 10 bases fitting TRBD1. Germline lookup yields CDR1 SQVTM and CDR2 ANQGSEA. The CDR3 covers 13 residues. V lost 5 bases and J lost 7; bases outside the gene matches: 7.

By share, this clonotype ranks as hyperexpanded (1% or more). The J gene is TRBJ2-3, the V gene TRBV5-6; TRBD1 might be the D (6 bases). With 0 bases removed from V and 0 bases from J, the gap between germline ends came to 14 bases. The V gene's germline CDR1 is SGHDT and CDR2 YYEEEE. The CDR3 is 17 amino acids. DNA of the CDR3: TGTGCCAGCAGCTTGGCCACAGGGCTTACTAGCACAGATACGCAGTATTTT. It codes for CASSLATGLTSTDTQYF.

The V gene is TRBV20-1, the J gene TRBJ2-7; 9 bases align to TRBD1. CDR3 size: 14 residues. Germline CDR1 and CDR2: DFQATT and SNEGSKA (reference sequence). V trimming: 5 bases; J trimming: 3 bases; junction bases outside the gene matches: 8. The CDR3 region is CSALPRDRVYEQYF. CDR3 DNA: TGCAGTGCTCTACCCCGGGACAGGGTCTACGAGCAGTACTTC.

By proportion, this clonotype is large. This chain joins TRBV19 and TRBJ1-2; D is unclear. Trimming removed 7 bases from V and 2 bases from J, with 8 bases in between. CDR3 length: 12 residues. Germline V gene lookup returns CDR1 LNHDA and CDR2 SQIVND (reference sequence). CDR3 bases: TGTGCCAGTACAACAGAAAACTATGGCTACACCTTC. Its translation: CASTTENYGYTF. The full variable domain, completed using reference TRBV19 and TRBJ1-2, is DGGITQSPKYLFRKEGQNVTLSCEQNLNHDAMYWYRQDPGQGLRLIYYSQIVNDFQKGDIAEGYSVSREKKESFPLTVTSAQKNPTAFYLCASTTENYGYTFGSGTRLTVV.

This clonotype ranks as large. The V call is TRBV30, the J call TRBJ1-1; D ambiguous. V was cut by 3 bases and J by 1 base, with 18 bases left in between. The germline CDR1 and CDR2 sequences are GTSNPN and SVGIG (reference sequence). This CDR3 is 16 amino acids long. The DNA for the CDR3 is TGTGCCTGGAGCTCCACTATGGGCGGGGAGAACACTGAAGCTTTCTTT. Translating it yields CAWSSTMGGENTEAFF. Supplemented by reference TRBV30 and TRBJ1-1, the full variable domain reads SQTIHQWPATLVQPVGSPLSLECTVEGTSNPNLYWYRQAAGRGLQLLFYSVGIGQISSEVPQNLSASRPQDRQFILSSKKLLLSDSGFYLCAWSSTMGGENTEAFFGQGTRLTVV.

This clonotype rates as hyperexpanded. V is TRBV19 and J is TRBJ1-1; tentatively, D is TRBD1 (5 bases). The germline CDR1 and CDR2 sequences are LNHDA and SQIVND (reference sequence). The CDR3 runs to 15 residues. V was pared by 5 bases and J by 1 base, with 14 bases between. The CDR3 region is CASSPTTTANTEAFF. The CDR3, as DNA: TGTGCCAGTAGTCCCACTACGACAGCGAACACTGAAGCTTTCTTT.

This clonotype ranks as hyperexpanded. The V and J genes are TRBV19 and TRBJ2-5; a possible D gene is TRBD2 (6 bases). Trimming shortened V by 6 bases and J by 5 bases, and 10 bases separated the two germline ends. The CDR3 is made up of 12 amino acids. CDR1 and CDR2 (germline): LNHDA, SQIVND (reference sequence). CDR3 loop: CASRLAGETQYF. The CDR3 DNA reads TGTGCCAGTAGACTAGCTGGCGAGACCCAGTACTTC.

By sample fraction, this clonotype is hyperexpanded. The rearrangement links TRBV5-6 to TRBJ2-1, with 7 bases identical to TRBD2. The CDR3 loop spans 16 amino acids. From germline, CDR1 is SGHDT and CDR2 YYEEEE. Trimming removed 5 bases from V and 10 bases from J; junction bases left unmatched: 18. CDR3 DNA: TGTGCCAGCAGGTGGATGGGTCGGGGGAGGGCCGAGGAGCAGTTCTTC. Translated: CASRWMGRGRAEEQFF. The whole variable domain, remainder taken from reference TRBV5-6 and TRBJ2-1, is DAGVTQSPTHLIKTRGQQVTLRCSPKSGHDTVSWYQQALGQGPQFIFQYYEEEERQRGNFPDRFSGHQFPNYSSELNVNALLLGDSALYLCASRWMGRGRAEEQFFGPGTRLTVL.